One sample yielded the 26 T cell receptor beta chains listed below, sequenced in a study of blood T cell repertoires in COVID-19. The assay was immunoSEQ multiplex PCR, and TCRdb's table has in-frame clones only and misses some. The sample yields roughly 290,000 clones, roughly nine tenths seen once. The sample taken for sequencing was PBMCs or T cells enriched from blood (not recorded which). All receptors come from a woman aged 35 to 49 who had recovered from COVID-19.

The chain links TRBV27 to TRBJ1-5, with a tentative D call TRBD1 (6 bases). Trimming stripped 4 bases from V and 5 bases from J, with 12 bases between. Germline CDR1 is MNHEY and CDR2 is SMNVEV (reference sequence). The CDR3 has 14 amino acids. In nucleotides, the CDR3 is TGTGCCAGCAGTTCGGCAGGGGTGGATCAGCCCCAGCATTTT. Translation: CASSSAGVDQPQHF.

The V and J genes are TRBV24-1 and TRBJ2-1, with 15 bases matching TRBD2. V shed 1 base, J shed 1 base, and the junction held 10 bases outside the gene matches. In germline, CDR1 is KGHDR, CDR2 SFDVKD. There are 21 residues in the CDR3. The CDR3 loop reads CATSDFRGLAGGHVSYNEQFF. CDR3 nucleotide sequence: TGTGCCACCAGTGATTTTAGGGGACTAGCGGGAGGACACGTTTCCTACAATGAGCAGTTCTTC.

The CDR3 DNA is TGCAGTGCTAGTCGGGGGGTTCAGTACTTC. It encodes CSASRGVQYF. The chain links TRBV20-1 to TRBJ2-4, with 7 positions matching TRBD2. The CDR3 spans 10 residues. The germline V gene encodes CDR1 DFQATT and CDR2 SNEGSKA (reference sequence). V lost 3 bases, J lost 11 bases, and 1 base stayed unmatched.

The chain links TRBV6-2 or TRBV6-3 to TRBJ2-5, with 7 bases lining up with TRBD1. The germline CDR1 and CDR2 sequences are MNHEY and SVGEGT. J gave up 5 bases and V 6 bases, and 12 bases lay outside the gene matches. The CDR3 runs 15 residues. CDR3: CASSPTGVKVETQYF. The CDR3 nucleotides are TGTGCCAGCAGCCCCACAGGGGTTAAGGTGGAGACCCAGTACTTC.

The chain uses TRBV11-2 and TRBJ1-5; tentatively, D is TRBD1 (6 bases). CDR1 is SGHAT and CDR2 is FQNNGV in the germline V gene. The CDR3 is made up of 16 amino acids. V was pared by 1 base and J by 8 bases, with 18 bases between. CDR3 in amino acids: CASSLGLQGGVEPQHF. CDR3 in DNA: TGTGCCAGCAGCTTAGGTTTACAGGGCGGAGTGGAGCCCCAGCATTTT.

A single count supports this clone. The gene calls are TRBV28 and TRBJ1-1; 8 bases match TRBD1. Trimming removed 3 bases from V and 6 bases from J; junction bases left unmatched: 9. The CDR3 consists of 15 residues. Germline values: CDR1 MDHEN, CDR2 SYDVKM. The CDR3: CASSFSLTGVAEAFF. The CDR3 DNA reads as TGTGCCAGCAGTTTTTCCCTGACAGGGGTCGCTGAAGCTTTCTTT.

In regard to this clone: This sample also contains other DNA sequences that code for the same CDR3. The genes are TRBV7-2 and TRBJ1-2; no reliable D call. V was pared by 1 base and J by 5 bases, with 8 bases between. In germline, CDR1 is SGHTA, CDR2 FQGNSA. The CDR3 is 13 residues long. The CDR3 bases are TGTGCCAGCAGCTTAGGCGGGCAATATGGCTACACCTTC. Its translation: CASSLGGQYGYTF.

In this sample, this clone turned up a few times. The rearrangement joins TRBV3-1 (or the pseudogene TRBV3-2) to TRBJ1-2; a weak D match, TRBD1 (5 bases). The germline gives CDR1 LGHDT, CDR2 YNNKEL (reference sequence). The CDR3 is 17 amino acids. V lost 0 bases and J 6 bases, leaving 20 bases between the germline ends. This CDR3 reads CASSQDGRFGGTHGYTF. The CDR3 coding sequence is TGTGCCAGCAGCCAAGATGGGAGGTTTGGGGGAACGCATGGCTACACCTTC.

This sequence joins TRBV7-2 and TRBJ1-1; D is ambiguous. Germline loops: CDR1 SGHTA, CDR2 FQGNSA. V gave up 4 bases and J gave up 7 bases, with 19 bases separating them. The length of the CDR3 is 15 residues. CDR3 in DNA: TGTGCCAGCAGCTCATTCGGCCCGGGCGGGGATGAAGCTTTCTTT. It codes for CASSSFGPGGDEAFF.

This chain links TRBV18 with TRBJ1-3, with TRBD1 as a possible D gene (5 bases). This CDR3 is built from 15 residues. Germline lookup yields CDR1 KGHSH and CDR2 LQKENI. Trimming shortened V by 2 bases and J by 0 bases, and 8 bases separated the two germline ends. As DNA, the CDR3 is TGTGCCAGCTCACCAAATGACAGCTCTGGAAACACCATATATTTT. Its protein is CASSPNDSSGNTIYF.

The chain recombines TRBV5-1 with TRBJ2-2; 9 bases are a match to TRBD1. The germline V gene has CDR1 SGHRS and CDR2 YFSETQ. This CDR3 region has 14 residues. V was clipped by 4 bases and J by 3 bases; unmatched bases: 1. Written as DNA, the CDR3 is TGCGCCAGCAGCAGACAGGGGGACACCGGGGAGCTGTTTTTT. Protein sequence: CASSRQGDTGELFF.

The V gene is TRBV15, the J gene TRBJ1-4, with D possibly TRBD1 on 5 matching bases. In germline, CDR1 is LNHNV, CDR2 YYDKDF (reference sequence). With 5 bases removed from V and 4 bases from J, the gap between germline ends came to 11 bases. The CDR3 is 14 residues long. CDR3 sequence (DNA): TGTGCCACCAGCCACGACAGTTTTAATGAAAAACTGTTTTTT. It specifies CATSHDSFNEKLFF.

The chain's CDR3 is CASGLSSQGYNSPLHF. The CDR3 bases are TGTGCCAGCGGGTTGAGTTCACAGGGGTATAATTCACCCCTCCACTTT. The chain is built from TRBV7-2 and TRBJ1-6; 7 bases align to TRBD1. Germline CDR1 reads SGHTA; CDR2 reads FQGNSA. Germline trimming cut 8 bases from V and 4 bases from J; bases unmatched to any gene: 11. CDR3 length: 16 amino acids.

The rearrangement uses TRBV27 and TRBJ2-3; weak D call: TRBD1 (7 bases). The CDR3 contains 19 residues. The V gene lost 5 bases and the J gene lost 0 bases, with 24 bases spanning the gap. Germline V gives CDR1 MNHEY, CDR2 SMNVEV (reference sequence). CDR3 DNA sequence: TGTGCCAGCAGTCGGACTACCCTTCTGGGACAGAGTAGCACAGATACGCAGTATTTT. Translating it yields CASSRTTLLGQSSTDTQYF.

A single count supports this clone. This chain links TRBV3-1 (or the pseudogene TRBV3-2) with TRBJ2-2; TRBD2 aligns across 12 bases. V dropped 3 bases and J dropped 6; count of bases not matched to a gene: 8. The V gene's germline CDR1 is LGHDT and CDR2 YNNKEL (reference sequence). The CDR3 has 17 amino acids. As DNA, the CDR3 is TGTGCCAGCAGCCATCCAAGACTAGCGGGAGTGCCCGGGGAGCTGTTTTTT. Protein product: CASSHPRLAGVPGELFF.

The V call is TRBV29-1, the J call TRBJ1-2, with D unresolved. CDR1 SQVTM and CDR2 ANQGSEA come from the germline V gene. This CDR3 contains 12 residues. The ends were cut back, 5 bases at V and 2 bases at J, with 9 bases in the middle. The CDR3 here is CSVTQTNYGYTF. The CDR3 DNA reads TGCAGCGTTACGCAGACAAACTATGGCTACACCTTC.

The chain combines TRBV7-9 with TRBJ2-1; perhaps TRBD2 as D (6 bases). This CDR3 is built from 13 residues. Per germline, CDR1 SEHNR and CDR2 FQNEAQ (reference sequence). V was pared by 5 bases and J by 8 bases, with 13 bases between. The CDR3 DNA reads TGTGCCAGCAGCCCCACTAGCTGGCATGAGCAGTTCTTC. Amino acid sequence: CASSPTSWHEQFF.

This sequence joins TRBV15 and TRBJ2-7; weak D call: TRBD2 (5 bases). CDR1 and CDR2 (germline): LNHNV, YYDKDF (reference sequence). Trimming removed 3 bases from V and 3 bases from J, with 15 bases in between. There are 15 residues in the CDR3. The CDR3 loop is CATSSGASLGYEQYF. The CDR3 DNA reads as TGTGCCACCAGCAGCGGCGCTAGCTTGGGCTACGAGCAGTACTTC. Looking up the rest from reference TRBV15 and TRBJ2-7 gives the full variable domain: DAMVIQNPRYQVTQFGKPVTLSCSQTLNHNVMYWYQQKSSQAPKLLFHYYDKDFNNEADTPDNFQSRRPNTSFCFLDIRSPGLGDTAMYLCATSSGASLGYEQYFGPGTRLTVT.

The V and J genes are TRBV6-5 and TRBJ2-1; D not resolved. Germline loops: CDR1 MNHEY, CDR2 SVGAGI. The CDR3 covers 14 residues. V lost 2 bases and J lost 0, with 5 bases in between. The CDR3 sequence: CASSYAVSYNEQFF. CDR3 DNA sequence: TGTGCCAGCAGTTACGCAGTCTCCTACAATGAGCAGTTCTTC.

This chain links TRBV28 with TRBJ1-6; D unclear. The CDR3 runs to 14 residues. From germline, CDR1 is MDHEN and CDR2 SYDVKM. V lost 6 bases and J 0 bases, leaving 6 bases between the germline ends. CDR3 residues: CASSLSSYNSPLHF. The CDR3 DNA sequence: TGTGCCAGCAGCCTAAGCTCCTATAATTCACCCCTCCACTTT.

The genes are TRBV10-3 and TRBJ2-5, with 8 bases that match TRBD1. After removal of 4 bases from V and 3 bases from J, the junction contained 1 base not matched to a gene. The CDR3 sequence is 13 residues long. Germline values: CDR1 ENHRY, CDR2 SYGVKD. CDR3 amino acids: CAISVDREETQYF. The DNA of the CDR3 is TGTGCCATCAGTGTGGACAGGGAAGAGACCCAGTACTTC.

The chain is built from TRBV11-3 and TRBJ2-2; 9 positions agree with TRBD1. Germline CDR1 is SGHNT and CDR2 is YENEEA. V gave up 5 bases and J gave up 6 bases; unmatched junction bases: 10. The CDR3 has 16 residues. This chain's CDR3 is CASSISGTGKAGELFF. The CDR3 bases are TGTGCCAGCAGCATATCCGGGACAGGGAAGGCCGGGGAGCTGTTTTTT. Combining the CDR3 with reference TRBV11-3 and TRBJ2-2 gives the whole variable domain EAGVVQSPRYKIIEKKQPVAFWCNPISGHNTLYWYLQNLGQGPELLIRYENEEAVDDSQLPKDRFSAERLKGVDSTLKIQPAELGDSAVYLCASSISGTGKAGELFFGEGSRLTVL.

As for this clone: Other DNA sequences within the sample encode an identical CDR3. The gene calls are TRBV29-1 and TRBJ1-1; no definite D call. CDR3 length: 11 residues. Trimming took off 6 bases at V and 2 bases at J, with 7 bases between the two ends. CDR1 and CDR2 from the germline V gene are SQVTM and ANQGSEA. The CDR3 DNA sequence: TGCAGCGTCGGGGTTAACACTGAAGCTTTCTTT. The encoded protein is CSVGVNTEAFF.

This chain joins TRBV19 and TRBJ2-1; 8 bases line up with TRBD2. The CDR3 is 15 amino acids. The V gene end was trimmed by 6 bases and the J gene end by 9 bases; junction bases not matched to a gene: 13. CDR1 and CDR2 (germline): LNHDA, SQIVND (reference sequence). The CDR3: CASSERAGEGIEQFF. The CDR3 nucleotides are TGTGCCAGTAGCGAAAGAGCGGGAGAGGGAATTGAGCAGTTCTTC.

The J gene is TRBJ1-2, the V gene TRBV13; tentative D call: TRBD1 (5 bases). CDR3 length: 15 residues. Trimming cost V 6 bases and J 4 bases, with 18 bases left between them. CDR1 is PRHDT, CDR2 FYEKMQ, per germline (reference sequence). The CDR3 spells CASRRTGPGSYGYTF. The CDR3 DNA sequence: TGTGCCAGCAGGAGAACAGGCCCCGGGTCCTATGGCTACACCTTC.

The chain has TRBV6-6 and TRBJ1-6, with D possibly TRBD1 on 5 matching bases. Germline lookup yields CDR1 MNHNY and CDR2 SVGAGI (reference sequence). Trimming took off 4 bases at V and 9 bases at J, with 7 bases between the two ends. The CDR3 has 12 residues. The CDR3 sequence is CASSFGGSPLHF. As DNA, the CDR3 is TGTGCCAGCAGTTTCGGGGGTTCACCCCTCCACTTT.